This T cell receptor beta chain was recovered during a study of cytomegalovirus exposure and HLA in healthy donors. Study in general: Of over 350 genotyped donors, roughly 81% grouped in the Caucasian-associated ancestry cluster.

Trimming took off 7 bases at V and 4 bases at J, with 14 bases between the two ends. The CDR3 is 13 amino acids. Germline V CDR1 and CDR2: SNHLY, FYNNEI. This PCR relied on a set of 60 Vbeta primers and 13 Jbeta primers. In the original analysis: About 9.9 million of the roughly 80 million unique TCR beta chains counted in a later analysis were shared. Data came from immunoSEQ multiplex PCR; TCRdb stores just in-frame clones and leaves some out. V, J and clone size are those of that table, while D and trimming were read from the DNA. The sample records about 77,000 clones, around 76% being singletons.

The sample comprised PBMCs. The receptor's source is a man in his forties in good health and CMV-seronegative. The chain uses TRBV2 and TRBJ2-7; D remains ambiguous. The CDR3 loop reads CASTKRQLYEQYF. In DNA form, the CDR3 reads TGTGCCAGCACAAAGAGACAACTGTACGAGCAGTACTTC. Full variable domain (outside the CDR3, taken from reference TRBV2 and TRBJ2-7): EPEVTQTPSHQVTQMGQEVILRCVPISNHLYFYWYRQILGQKVEFLVSFYNNEISEKSEIFDDQFSVERPDGSNFTLKIRSTKLEDSAMYFCASTKRQLYEQYFGPGTRLTVT.